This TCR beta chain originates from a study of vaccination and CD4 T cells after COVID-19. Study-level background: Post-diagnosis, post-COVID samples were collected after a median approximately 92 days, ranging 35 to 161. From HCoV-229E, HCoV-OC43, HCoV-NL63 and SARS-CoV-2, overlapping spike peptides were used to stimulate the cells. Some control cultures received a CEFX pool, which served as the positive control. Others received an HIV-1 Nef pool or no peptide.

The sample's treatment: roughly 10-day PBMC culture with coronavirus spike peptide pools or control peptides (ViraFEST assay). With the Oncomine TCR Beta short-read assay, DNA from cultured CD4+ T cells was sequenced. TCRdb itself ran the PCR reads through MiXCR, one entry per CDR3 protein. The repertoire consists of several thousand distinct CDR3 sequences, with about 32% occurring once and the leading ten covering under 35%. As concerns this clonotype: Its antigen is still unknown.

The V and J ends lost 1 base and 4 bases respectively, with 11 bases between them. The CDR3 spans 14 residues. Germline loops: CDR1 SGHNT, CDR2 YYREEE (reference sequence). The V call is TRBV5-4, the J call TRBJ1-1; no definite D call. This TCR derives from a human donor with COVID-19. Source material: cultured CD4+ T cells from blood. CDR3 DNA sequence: TGTGCCAGCAGCTTGTCCAGTTTGAGCACTGAAGCTTTCTTT. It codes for CASSLSSLSTEAFF.